The clone carrying this TCR beta chain occurred once. Then a second PCR, running roughly 7 to 11 cycles, was carried out with a sample-barcoded 5' primer and a J-beta primer mix. TCRdb reprocessed the 5' RACE reads with MiXCR, giving one entry per CDR3 protein. The sample includes over 1,500,000 distinct CDR3 sequences, about 50% of them seen just once. This specimen belongs to a study of blood T cells in healthy people across ages. Germline loops: CDR1 SNHLY, CDR2 FYNNEI. This CDR3 is built from 16 residues. V gave up 4 bases and J gave up 3 bases, with 18 bases separating them. This clonotype originated in a woman in her forties in good health. Sequencing was carried out using blood. This chain uses TRBV2 with TRBJ2-5, with a possible D match to TRBD2 (6 bases). The CDR3 protein is CASSGASGGIKETQYF. The CDR3 DNA reads TGTGCCAGCAGTGGGGCATCTGGGGGGATTAAAGAGACCCAGTACTTC.